These 17 T cell receptor beta chains were sequenced from one sample in a study of T cells in Graves' hyperthyroidism and ophthalmopathy. It was RNA transcripts that yielded the amplified TCR beta CDR3 regions. Carried out on the TCR CDR3, a first-round RT-PCR used the HTBI primer set. TCRdb redid the calling of the multiplex PCR reads with MiXCR, one entry per CDR3 protein. This table holds around 620,000 distinct CDR3 sequences, around 46% found once. The sample was peripheral blood or thyroid tissue (not recorded which). These receptors came from an adult woman with Graves' disease, either hyperthyroidism or ophthalmopathy (not recorded which).

The chain carries TRBV2 and TRBJ1-6; D gene unclear. Trimming stripped 11 bases from V and 10 bases from J, with 15 bases between. From germline, CDR1 is SNHLY and CDR2 FYNNEI. The CDR3 has 12 residues. The CDR3 spells CAGTLSASPLHF. The CDR3 coding sequence is TGTGCCGGTACCCTATCGGCGTCACCCCTCCACTTT. Full variable domain (rest looked up from reference TRBV2 and TRBJ1-6): EPEVTQTPSHQVTQMGQEVILRCVPISNHLYFYWYRQILGQKVEFLVSFYNNEISEKSEIFDDQFSVERPDGSNFTLKIRSTKLEDSAMYFCAGTLSASPLHFGNGTRLTVT.

This clonotype came up many times. The rearrangement uses TRBV12-3 or TRBV12-4 and TRBJ1-1; no clear D gene. This CDR3 comprises 12 residues. V dropped 6 bases and J dropped 6 bases, with 11 bases sitting between them. The CDR3 here is CASSPGEAEAFF. The CDR3 DNA is TGTGCCAGCAGCCCTGGTGAGGCTGAAGCTTTCTTT.

About this clonotype itself: With a much larger clone just one base away, this may be a read error. DNA of the CDR3: TGCAGTGCGGTTAGCGCGAACACCGGGGAGCTGTTTTTT. Protein sequence: CSAVSANTGELFF. The V gene is TRBV20-1, the J gene TRBJ2-2; perhaps TRBD2 as D (5 bases). The CDR3 runs 13 residues. Germline lookup yields CDR1 DFQATT and CDR2 SNEGSKA (reference sequence). V shed 6 bases and J shed 0 bases, with 8 bases lying between them.

The sample holds many counts of this clonotype. The J gene is TRBJ2-7, the V gene TRBV28; D perhaps matches TRBD1 (6 bases). Germline-derived CDR1 and CDR2 are MDHEN and SYDVKM. V lost 6 bases, J lost 4 bases, and 10 bases lay in between. The CDR3 sequence is 12 residues long. CDR3 nucleotide sequence: TGTGCCAGCAGAACACAGGGTTACGAGCAGTACTTC. Residues: CASRTQGYEQYF.

The V gene is TRBV15, the J gene TRBJ1-5; TRBD1 aligns across 7 bases. CDR3 length: 15 amino acids. J gave up 4 bases and V 3 bases, and 6 bases lay outside the gene matches. Germline CDR1 reads LNHNV; CDR2 reads YYDKDF (reference sequence). For the CDR3, the DNA is TGTGCCACCAGCAGGGACGGGGACAGAAATCAGCCCCAGCATTTT. It codes for CATSRDGDRNQPQHF.

This clonotype was observed a few times. The chain carries TRBV10-2 and TRBJ1-4; 8 positions agree with TRBD1. Losses at the gene ends were 6 bases for V and 6 bases for J; bases not matched to a gene: 18. Germline V lookup: CDR1 WSHSY, CDR2 SAAADI. The CDR3 covers 18 residues. In DNA form, the CDR3 reads TGCGCCAGCAGCGTTTTTCGAGAGGACAGGGAAAGGCATGAAAAACTGTTTTTT. Its protein is CASSVFREDRERHEKLFF.

CDR3 amino acids: CASSSWGLFNYGYTF. CDR3 coding DNA: TGTGCCAGCAGTTCCTGGGGCCTTTTCAACTATGGCTACACCTTC. The chain recombines TRBV14 with TRBJ1-2; perhaps TRBD1 as D (5 bases). V was cut by 6 bases and J by 2 bases, with 16 bases left in between. The V gene's germline CDR1 is SGHDN and CDR2 FVKESK. The CDR3 is 15 residues long.

This clonotype was recorded a few times. This sequence joins TRBV25-1 and TRBJ1-1; D is unresolved. This CDR3 spans 14 amino acids. Trimming took off 3 bases at V and 1 base at J, with 9 bases between the two ends. Germline CDR1 MGHDK, CDR2 SYGVNS. The CDR3 spells CASSDLRQNTEAFF. In DNA, the CDR3 is TGTGCCAGCAGTGACCTGCGACAGAACACTGAAGCTTTCTTT.

This chain joins TRBV30 and TRBJ2-5, with D possibly matching TRBD1 (6 bases). The V end was cut by 2 bases, the J end by 5 bases, with 12 bases between. Looked up from germline, CDR1 is GTSNPN and CDR2 is SVGIG (reference sequence). The CDR3 is 13 residues long. As DNA, the CDR3 is TGTGCCTGGAGTAAGGGGGTACAGGAGACCCAGTACTTC. Protein: CAWSKGVQETQYF.

In its sample, this clonotype was seen a few times. It may be a read error: a sequence one base away is much more abundant. This chain links TRBV5-1 with TRBJ1-1, with 8 bases that match TRBD1. Germline V gene sequence: CDR1 SGHRS, CDR2 YFSETQ. The CDR3 extends over 14 amino acids. With V trimmed by 7 bases and J by 7 bases, 12 bases remained unmatched. In nucleotides, the CDR3 is TGCGCCAGCGGCCTCGGACAGGGCCTCTTTGAAGCTTTCTTT. Amino acid sequence: CASGLGQGLFEAFF.

In this sample, this clonotype turned up many times. The V gene is TRBV20-1, the J gene TRBJ2-7, with TRBD2 identical over 10 bases. V shed 5 bases, J shed 5 bases, and the junction held 3 bases outside the gene matches. CDR3 size: 12 residues. Germline CDR1 and CDR2: DFQATT and SNEGSKA (reference sequence). In DNA form, the CDR3 reads TGCAGTGCTGGTCTAGCGGGAGACGAGCAGTACTTC. Its translation is CSAGLAGDEQYF.

The V and J genes are TRBV14 and TRBJ1-3, with TRBD1 matching 7 bases. Germline-derived CDR1 and CDR2 are SGHDN and FVKESK. CDR3 length: 13 residues. The CDR3 DNA is TGTGCTAGCCCCGGACAGGCGCTAAACACCATATATTTT. Translating it yields CASPGQALNTIYF.

This clonotype came up many times. The chain has TRBV7-6 and TRBJ1-5, with D perhaps TRBD1 (6 bases). Trimming took off 1 base at V and 6 bases at J, with 19 bases between the two ends. This CDR3 spans 17 amino acids. Germline V gives CDR1 SGHVS, CDR2 FNYEAQ. The chain's CDR3 is CASSLGRARGLAQPQHF. The CDR3 bases are TGTGCCAGCAGCTTAGGACGGGCCAGGGGCCTGGCTCAGCCCCAGCATTTT.

There are a few counts of this clonotype. J is TRBJ1-2 and V is TRBV10-3; D is unresolved. Germline-derived CDR1 and CDR2 are ENHRY and SYGVKD. Trimming took 3 bases from V and 0 from J, leaving 8 bases between them. The length of the CDR3 is 14 residues. The CDR3 region has the DNA TGTGCCATCAGTGAAACCACAACTAACTATGGCTACACCTTC. The encoded protein is CAISETTTNYGYTF.

The rearrangement links TRBV28 to TRBJ1-4, with D unresolved. Per the germline V gene, CDR1 is MDHEN and CDR2 is SYDVKM. The CDR3 spans 14 residues. With 1 base removed from V and 5 bases from J, the gap between germline ends came to 8 bases. The CDR3 bases are TGTGCCAGCAGTTTATCGTCAGTAAATGAAAAACTGTTTTTT. This gives the protein CASSLSSVNEKLFF.

This clonotype was found a few times. The chain joins TRBV7-8 to TRBJ2-5, with TRBD2 matching 13 bases. Germline V gives CDR1 SGHVS, CDR2 FQNEAQ. After removal of 5 bases from V and 5 bases from J, the junction contained 11 bases not matched to a gene. The CDR3 extends over 17 amino acids. CDR3 amino acids: CASSIGLAGAYLETQYF. For the CDR3, the DNA is TGTGCCAGCAGCATCGGACTAGCGGGAGCCTACTTGGAGACCCAGTACTTC.

The CDR3 region is CSVAGTGPTYEQYF. The CDR3 bases are TGCAGCGTTGCTGGGACAGGGCCTACCTACGAGCAGTACTTC. The genes are TRBV29-1 and TRBJ2-7, with 9 bases aligning to TRBD1. Per germline, CDR1 SQVTM and CDR2 ANQGSEA. The CDR3 consists of 14 residues. With 4 bases clipped from V and 2 bases from J, the junction kept 6 bases outside the gene matches.